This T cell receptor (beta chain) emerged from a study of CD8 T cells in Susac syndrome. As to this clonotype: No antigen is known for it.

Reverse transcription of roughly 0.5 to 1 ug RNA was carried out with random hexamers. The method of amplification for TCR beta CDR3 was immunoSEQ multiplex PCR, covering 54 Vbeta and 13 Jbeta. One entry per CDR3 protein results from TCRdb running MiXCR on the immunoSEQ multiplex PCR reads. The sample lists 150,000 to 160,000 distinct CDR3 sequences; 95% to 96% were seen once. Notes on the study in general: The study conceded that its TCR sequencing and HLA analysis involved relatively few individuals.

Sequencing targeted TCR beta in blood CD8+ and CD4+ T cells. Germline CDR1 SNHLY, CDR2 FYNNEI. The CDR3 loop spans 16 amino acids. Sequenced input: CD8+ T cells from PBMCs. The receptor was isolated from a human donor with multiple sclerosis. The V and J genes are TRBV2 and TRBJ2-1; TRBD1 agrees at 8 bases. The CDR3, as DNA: TGTGTTCCTAAAAGTGAAGGGACAGGTTCCTACAATGAGCAGTTCTTC. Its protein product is CVPKSEGTGSYNEQFF.